This T cell receptor beta chain was recorded in a study of cytomegalovirus exposure and HLA in healthy donors. 60 Vbeta and 13 Jbeta primers were used in PCR. Some clones are missing from TCRdb's copy, which holds only in-frame ones; the method was immunoSEQ multiplex PCR. This table holds 95,000 to 150,000 clones, over 60% found once. Notes on the study in general: Specificity of a few CMV-associated chains for CMV antigens was verified in vitro. The dataset shows that most TCR sequences were rare, while some public TCRs occurred in many donors.

The CMV serostatus of this donor was not recorded. V lost 6 bases and J lost 7; bases outside the gene matches: 21. The CDR3 contains 17 residues. Germline V gene lookup returns CDR1 SGHVS and CDR2 FNYEAQ. Notes on this clone: Its antigen remains unidentified.

The receptor was isolated from a human donor in good health. The chain is built from TRBV7-6 and TRBJ2-7; TRBD2 matches at 7 bases. Sequenced: PBMCs. CDR3 DNA sequence: TGTGCCAGCAGTTCTGTGGTTACCCCGGGACTCGGGGGGGAGCAGTACTTC. Translated, it gives CASSSVVTPGLGGEQYF.